This T cell receptor (beta chain) was identified in a study of blood T cell repertoires in COVID-19 (dated by TCRdb to about 2020). For the study in its entirety: The collaborator samples originated in the United States, Italy and Spain and spanned the acute and convalescent phases of COVID-19. Samples were obtained from the ongoing ImmuneRACE study (first 160 participants) and from some 1,200 subjects provided by 6 global collaborators. The prospective study material was composed of cDNA or gDNA derived from T cells, B-cell-depleted T cells, or PBMCs. The repertoires were made available in a free public database intended to serve as a resource for research on the immune response to SARS-CoV-2. Sample metadata almost always included a de-identified subject ID, COVID-19 status, age in years and sex. Subjects who had been exposed to COVID-19, were actively infected with it, or had recovered from it provided the deeply sampled blood TCRbeta repertoires that made up the dataset. Where available, HLA class I and class II types were taken from metadata supplied by the sample provider and were not determined by assay-based typing. Overall results and qualifications from the work: How much clinical and demographic metadata was included differed by source and by participant, and the metadata was provided uncurated.

Collaborating institutions collected whole blood in K2EDTA tubes following their own protocols. For TCRbeta analysis, collaborators shipped samples in one of three forms: frozen whole blood, isolated PBMCs, or DNA extracted from either of those sample types. TCRbeta CDR3 regions were amplified from genomic DNA using the immunoSEQ Assay, a bias-controlled multiplex PCR. Processing in the source paper ran as follows. The number of nucleated cells in each sample was estimated from the amplification of reference gene primers within the assay. Sequence reads were collapsed and filtered to measure the absolute abundance of every unique TCRbeta CDR3 rearrangement. For each sample, productive Simpson clonality was calculated as the square root of Simpson's diversity index over productive rearrangements. The immuneACCESS repertoire file appears here via TCRdb, limited to in-frame rearrangements. These files lack a portion of the clones; in checked studies, under half of the deficit traces to unresolved V genes, and the cause of the others is not known. V and J calls and clone size are given by that table; D and trimming were obtained from the DNA. The sample table holds about 220,000 clones, of which over 75% were seen once. Clones ranked in the top ten supply roughly 4.9% of the sample.

About this clone itself: The target of this receptor is not known. No base quality values were provided; no much bigger clone lies one nucleotide off.

Sample: peripheral blood. The sequence came from a human donor in a cohort sampled during active COVID-19.

At the DNA level, the sequence is TGCGCCAGCAGCTCCGGGACAGCAAACTATGGCTACACCTTC. This is translated as CASSSGTANYGYTF. The V gene is TRBV5-1 and the J gene is TRBJ1-2; 7 bases in the junction line up with TRBD1. The cysteine opens and the phenylalanine closes a CDR3 of 14 amino acids. Only CDR3 DNA remains: 42 bases, in frame from the first base. The germline V and J ends show losses of 3 bases and 2 bases respectively, and no gene match explains 4 bases of the junction. The CDR1 and CDR2 encoded by the germline V gene are SGHRS and YFSETQ.